The source of this T cell receptor (beta chain) is a study of long-term antiretroviral therapy in people with HIV. At the level of the study: In the earliest collections, sampling predates the 2015 immediate-ART recommendation by about a decade. The study, taken as a whole, reports: Despite increasing after ART, diversity remained lower than that of transplant donor controls. Repertoires in HIV (unlike those of controls) had narrower CDR3 length ranges.

No donor had fewer than one pre-ART PBMC sample or fewer than two post-ART PBMC samples. Version v3.0 of the immunoSEQ assay was performed at survey level. Assay used: immunoSEQ multiplex PCR; TCRdb lists only in-frame clones, some missing. The data hold about 24,000 clones, with approximately 84% observed a single time. Comments on this clone: Its matching antigen is unknown.

This receptor was obtained from a woman in her twenties or thirties with HIV. The source material was unsorted PBMCs, sampled 1.8 years before starting antiretroviral therapy.

CDR3 bases: TGTGCCAGCAGCATTCAGACAGGGCTCTCACCCCTCCACTTT. Translation gives CASSIQTGLSPLHF. The rearrangement links TRBV4-2 to TRBJ1-6; 7 nucleotides line up with TRBD1. The V gene end was trimmed by 5 bases and the J gene end by 10 bases; junction bases not matched to a gene: 8. There are 14 residues in the CDR3. Germline V lookup: CDR1 LGHNA, CDR2 YNFKEQ.